The rows below give T cell receptor beta chains drawn from one sample of a study of blood T cells in healthy people across ages. TCRdb re-called the 5' RACE reads with MiXCR, one entry per CDR3 protein. Here the sample spans fewer than 2,000,000 distinct CDR3 sequences, around 40% being singletons. Input material: blood. Source of these receptors: a human donor in good health. CDR3s include the opening cysteine and the closing phenylalanine or tryptophan. Fields, in order: J gene, clone size, D gene, V gene, CDR3 protein, CDR3 DNA. The D gene is left open where the match is weak. Not all rows give a size; the values are once, few, many and, for expanded clones, a class.

>TRBJ2-1|few|TRBD2|TRBV7-2
CATYRRGGVYNEQFF
TGTGCCACCTATCGACGGGGGGGCGTTTACAATGAGCAGTTCTTC
>TRBJ1-5|few|NA|TRBV29-1
CSVAGQFNQPQHF
TGCAGCGTTGCGGGACAATTCAATCAGCCCCAGCATTTT
>TRBJ2-3|NA|TRBD2|TRBV4-1
CASSQETGLAGGYTDTQYF
TGCGCCAGCAGCCAAGAAACCGGACTAGCGGGGGGATACACAGATACGCAGTATTTT
>TRBJ2-5|NA|NA|TRBV6-2/TRBV6-3
CASRLSVQETQYF
TGTGCCAGCAGATTGTCAGTACAAGAGACCCAGTACTTC
>TRBJ1-6|few|NA|TRBV25-1
CASSEGFGSPLHF
TGTGCCAGCAGTGAAGGGTTCGGATCACCCCTCCACTTT
>TRBJ1-1|few|NA|TRBV20-1
CSARIVNGAEAFF
TGCAGTGCTAGAATTGTGAATGGGGCTGAAGCTTTCTTT
>TRBJ2-1|NA|TRBD1|TRBV6-1
CASSVGDRGRVEQFF
TGTGCCAGCAGTGTTGGGGACAGGGGGCGCGTTGAGCAGTTCTTC
>TRBJ2-6|NA|NA|TRBV6-1
CASSERFSGANVLTF
TGTGCCAGCAGTGAAAGGTTCTCTGGGGCCAACGTCCTGACTTTC
>TRBJ1-1|NA|NA|TRBV28
CASSLPTGTNTEAFF
TGTGCCAGCAGTTTACCGACAGGAACTAACACTGAAGCTTTCTTT
>TRBJ2-2|NA|NA|TRBV12-3/TRBV12-4
CASTPGQNTGELFF
TGTGCCAGCACTCCGGGACAGAACACCGGGGAGCTGTTTTTT
>TRBJ1-2|NA|NA|TRBV14
CASSHELDRGYTF
TGTGCCAGCAGCCATGAATTGGACCGGGGCTACACCTTC
>TRBJ2-1|NA|TRBD2|TRBV7-9
CASSPRGGSFNEQFF
TGTGCCAGCAGTCCCCGGGGGGGCAGTTTCAATGAGCAGTTCTTC
>TRBJ1-2|NA|NA|TRBV2
CASSEYGFGYTF
TGTGCCAGCAGTGAATATGGCTTTGGCTACACCTTC
>TRBJ2-5|few|TRBD2|TRBV29-1
CSVIGTSGGYETQYF
TGCAGCGTAATCGGGACTAGCGGGGGCTATGAGACCCAGTACTTC
>TRBJ1-2|many|NA|TRBV12-3/TRBV12-4
CASSLGQSYGYTF
TGTGCCAGCAGCTTAGGACAGAGCTATGGCTACACCTTC
>TRBJ2-7|NA|TRBD1|TRBV2
CASREQGARYEQYF
TGCGCCAGCAGGGAACAGGGGGCGCGTTACGAGCAGTACTTC
>TRBJ1-3|NA|NA|TRBV20-1
CSVTRAGSGNTIYF
TGCAGTGTAACAAGGGCGGGCTCTGGAAACACCATATATTTT
>TRBJ1-2|NA|TRBD1|TRBV11-2
CASSPRTGLGGYTF
TGTGCCAGCAGCCCCCGGACAGGGCTAGGTGGCTACACCTTC
>TRBJ1-1|NA|NA|TRBV4-3
CASSQRLEAFF
TGCGCCAGCAGCCAAAGACTTGAAGCTTTCTTT
>TRBJ2-1|few|NA|TRBV9
CASSQRAGTQYNEQFF
TGTGCCAGCAGCCAGAGAGCGGGCACGCAATACAATGAGCAGTTCTTC
>TRBJ1-6|NA|TRBD1|TRBV7-2
CASSLIGTGDIGWLHF
TGTGCCAGCAGCTTAATAGGGACAGGGGATATTGGTTGGCTCCACTTT
>TRBJ2-7|NA|NA|TRBV29-1
CSVVKLDSYEQYF
TGCAGCGTTGTAAAGCTAGACTCCTACGAGCAGTACTTC
>TRBJ2-1|few|NA|TRBV6-6
CASFRDSSYNEQFF
TGTGCCAGCTTCCGGGATAGCTCCTACAATGAGCAGTTCTTC
>TRBJ2-1|few|NA|TRBV7-2
CASRLTTYNEQFF
TGTGCCAGCAGGCTCACGACATACAATGAGCAGTTCTTC
>TRBJ2-7|many|NA|TRBV29-1
CSVGSSFSEQYF
TGCAGCGTTGGGAGCAGTTTTAGCGAGCAGTACTTC
>TRBJ2-7|NA|TRBD1|TRBV29-1
CSVGTGGGKQYF
TGCAGCGTTGGGACAGGGGGAGGTAAGCAGTACTTC
>TRBJ2-5|NA|TRBD1|TRBV29-1
CGTEKGQGETQYF
TGCGGCACCGAAAAGGGACAGGGTGAGACCCAGTACTTC
>TRBJ2-4|NA|NA|TRBV5-6
CASSRPQGIQTKNIQYF
TGTGCCAGCAGCCGACCTCAGGGCATACAAACCAAAAACATTCAGTACTTC
>TRBJ1-1|few|NA|TRBV12-3/TRBV12-4
CASGILETEAFF
TGTGCCAGCGGGATATTGGAGACTGAAGCTTTCTTT
>TRBJ1-2|NA|NA|TRBV4-1
CASVGGQSYGYTF
TGCGCCAGCGTGGGTGGACAGTCCTATGGCTACACCTTC
>TRBJ2-3|NA|NA|TRBV27
CTSRRGPGVEPADTQYF
TGTACCAGCAGGAGGGGCCCAGGGGTAGAGCCCGCAGATACGCAGTATTTT
>TRBJ2-1|NA|TRBD1|TRBV10-3
CAISESGRGPESYNEQFF
TGTGCCATCAGTGAGTCTGGCAGGGGGCCGGAATCCTACAATGAGCAGTTCTTC
>TRBJ2-5|NA|NA|TRBV25-1
CASRGFFTGRQETQYF
TGTGCCAGCAGAGGGTTCTTCACGGGACGCCAAGAGACCCAGTACTTC
>TRBJ2-3|few|NA|TRBV10-3
CAVSDGVGPDTQYF
TGTGCCGTCAGTGATGGGGTGGGTCCAGATACGCAGTATTTT
>TRBJ1-1|NA|TRBD1|TRBV7-2
CASSLGGQGARHTEAFF
TGTGCCAGCAGCTTAGGGGGCCAGGGGGCGCGTCACACTGAAGCTTTCTTT
>TRBJ1-2|NA|NA|TRBV5-6
CASSSGALSYTF
TGTGCCAGCAGTTCTGGGGCCTTGAGCTACACCTTC